Below, one T cell receptor beta chain is given with its context. CDR3 length: 11 residues. CDR1 MNHEY and CDR2 SVGAGI come from the germline V gene. Between the trimmed V and J ends, which lost 5 bases and 10 bases, there was a span of 9 bases. This record comes from a study of blood T cell repertoires in COVID-19. TCRdb's table, derived via immunoSEQ multiplex PCR, lists solely in-frame clones and lacks some. Of some 200,000 clones detected, approximately 82% appear once; the ten largest clones hold approximately 1.3%. The sequenced sample was peripheral blood. The chain combines TRBV6-5 with TRBJ2-1, with D possibly being TRBD1 (6 bases). The TCR originated in a woman between 40 and 50 years old who had recovered from COVID-19. The CDR3, as DNA: TGTGCCAGCAGTACTGGACAGGAGCAGTTCTTC. This encodes CASSTGQEQFF.